At least ten counts were recorded for the clone carrying this TCR beta chain. Antigen specificity is unknown. CDR3 size: 14 residues. Trimming removed 7 bases from V and 8 bases from J, with 17 bases in between. Germline V gene data show CDR1 as LNHNV and CDR2 as YYDKDF (reference sequence). The data derive from a study of T-cell reconstitution after alpha-beta-depleted transplantation in children. General study results and limits: It was surviving recipient T cells and thymic progenitors that gave some patients high TCRbeta diversity at day 60. Several hundred rapidly expanded clones from non-depleted graft cells reportedly supplied alpha-beta T cells about two months post-transplant. A year post-transplant, T-cell counts and diversity derived mostly from newly produced T cells.

The TCRbeta library was prepared with unique molecular identifiers. TCRdb used MiXCR to reprocess the PCR reads, holding one entry per CDR3 protein. Among 440,000 or so distinct CDR3 sequences listed, 43% were seen once. The gene calls are TRBV15 and TRBJ2-2; the D is unclear. The sequence came from a girl between 2 and 10 years old with aplastic anemia, due to receive a stem cell transplant. The starting material was PBMCs, obtained before TCRalphabeta/CD19-depleted stem cell transplant. The chain's CDR3 is CATTLTLSLGELFF. CDR3 bases: TGTGCCACCACCCTGACTCTCTCCCTGGGGGAGCTGTTTTTT.